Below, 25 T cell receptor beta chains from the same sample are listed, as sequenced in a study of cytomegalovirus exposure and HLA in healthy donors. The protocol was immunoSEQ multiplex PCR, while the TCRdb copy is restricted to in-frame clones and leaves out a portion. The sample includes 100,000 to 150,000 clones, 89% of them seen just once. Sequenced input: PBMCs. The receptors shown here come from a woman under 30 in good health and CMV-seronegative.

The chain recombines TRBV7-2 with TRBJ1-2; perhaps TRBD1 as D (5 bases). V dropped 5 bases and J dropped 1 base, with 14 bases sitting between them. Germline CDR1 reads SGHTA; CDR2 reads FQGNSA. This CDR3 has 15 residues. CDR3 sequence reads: CASSPGGRNNYGYTF. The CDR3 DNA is TGTGCCAGCAGCCCCGGGGGACGGAATAACTATGGCTACACCTTC.

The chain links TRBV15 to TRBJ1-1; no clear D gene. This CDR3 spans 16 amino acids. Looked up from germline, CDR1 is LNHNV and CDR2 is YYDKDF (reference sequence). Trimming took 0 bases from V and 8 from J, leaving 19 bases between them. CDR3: CATSRDRGSGLREAFF. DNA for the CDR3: TGTGCCACCAGCAGAGACCGGGGATCGGGGTTGAGGGAAGCTTTCTTT. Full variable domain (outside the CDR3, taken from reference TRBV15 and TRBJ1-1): DAMVIQNPRYQVTQFGKPVTLSCSQTLNHNVMYWYQQKSSQAPKLLFHYYDKDFNNEADTPDNFQSRRPNTSFCFLDIRSPGLGDTAMYLCATSRDRGSGLREAFFGQGTRLTVV.

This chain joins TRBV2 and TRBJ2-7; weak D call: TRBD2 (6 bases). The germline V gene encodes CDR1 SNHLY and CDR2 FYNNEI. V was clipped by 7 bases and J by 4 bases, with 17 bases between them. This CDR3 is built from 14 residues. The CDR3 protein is CASNPGRAEYEQYF. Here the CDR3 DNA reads TGTGCCAGCAATCCCGGGAGAGCCGAATACGAGCAGTACTTC. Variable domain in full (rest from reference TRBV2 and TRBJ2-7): EPEVTQTPSHQVTQMGQEVILRCVPISNHLYFYWYRQILGQKVEFLVSFYNNEISEKSEIFDDQFSVERPDGSNFTLKIRSTKLEDSAMYFCASNPGRAEYEQYFGPGTRLTVT.

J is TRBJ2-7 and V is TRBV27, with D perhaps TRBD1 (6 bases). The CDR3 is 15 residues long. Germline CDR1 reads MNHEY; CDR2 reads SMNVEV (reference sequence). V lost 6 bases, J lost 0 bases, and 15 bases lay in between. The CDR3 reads CASSATGTTSYEQYF. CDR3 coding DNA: TGTGCCAGCAGCGCGACAGGTACTACCTCCTACGAGCAGTACTTC.

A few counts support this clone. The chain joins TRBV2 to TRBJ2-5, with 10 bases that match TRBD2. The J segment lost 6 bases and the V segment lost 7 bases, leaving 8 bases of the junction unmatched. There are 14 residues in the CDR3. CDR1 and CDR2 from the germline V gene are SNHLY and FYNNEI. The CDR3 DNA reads TGTGCCAGCACCGAGCGGGGGGGTCAACAGACCCAGTACTTC. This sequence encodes CASTERGGQQTQYF. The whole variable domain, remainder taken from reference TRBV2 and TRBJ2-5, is EPEVTQTPSHQVTQMGQEVILRCVPISNHLYFYWYRQILGQKVEFLVSFYNNEISEKSEIFDDQFSVERPDGSNFTLKIRSTKLEDSAMYFCASTERGGQQTQYFGPGTRLLVL.

The CDR3 sequence is CASSQDSVTQYF. The CDR3 nucleotides are TGCGCCAGCAGCCAAGATTCTGTAACCCAGTACTTC. The V gene is TRBV4-1, the J gene TRBJ2-5; D not certain. The ends were cut back, 0 bases at V and 8 bases at J, with 7 bases in the middle. The CDR3 consists of 12 residues. Germline lookup yields CDR1 MGHRA and CDR2 YSYEKL.

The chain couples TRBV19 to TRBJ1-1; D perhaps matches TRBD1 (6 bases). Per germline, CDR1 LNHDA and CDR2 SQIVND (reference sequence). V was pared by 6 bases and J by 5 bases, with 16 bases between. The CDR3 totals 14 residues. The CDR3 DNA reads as TGTGCCAGTAGGCAGGGGCCAACCAGGACTGAAGCTTTCTTT. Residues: CASRQGPTRTEAFF.

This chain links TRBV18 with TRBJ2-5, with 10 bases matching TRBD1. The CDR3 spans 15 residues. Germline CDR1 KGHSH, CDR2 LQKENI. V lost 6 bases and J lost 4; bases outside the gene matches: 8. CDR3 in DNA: TGTGCCAGCTCTCGCCGATGGACAGGGGGAGAGACCCAGTACTTC. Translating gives CASSRRWTGGETQYF.

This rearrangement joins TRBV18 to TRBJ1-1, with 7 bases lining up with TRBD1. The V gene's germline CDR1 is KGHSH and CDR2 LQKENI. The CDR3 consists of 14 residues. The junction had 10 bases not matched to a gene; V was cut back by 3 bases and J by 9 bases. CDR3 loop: CASSPPDRAFKAFF. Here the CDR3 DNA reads TGTGCCAGCTCACCCCCAGACAGGGCGTTTAAAGCTTTCTTT.

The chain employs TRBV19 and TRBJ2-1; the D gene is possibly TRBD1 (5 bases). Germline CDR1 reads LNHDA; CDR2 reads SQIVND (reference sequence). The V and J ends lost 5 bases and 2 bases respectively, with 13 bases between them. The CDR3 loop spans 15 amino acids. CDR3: CASSSQGLAYNEQFF. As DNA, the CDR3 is TGTGCCAGTAGTTCCCAGGGTCTGGCCTACAATGAGCAGTTCTTC.

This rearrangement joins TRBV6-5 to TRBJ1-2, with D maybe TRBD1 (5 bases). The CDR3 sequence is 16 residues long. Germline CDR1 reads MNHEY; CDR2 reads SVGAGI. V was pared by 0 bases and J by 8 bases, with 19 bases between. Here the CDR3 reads CASSYSLTGPLGGYTF. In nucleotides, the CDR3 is TGTGCCAGCAGTTACTCGTTAACAGGCCCGTTGGGGGGCTACACCTTC.

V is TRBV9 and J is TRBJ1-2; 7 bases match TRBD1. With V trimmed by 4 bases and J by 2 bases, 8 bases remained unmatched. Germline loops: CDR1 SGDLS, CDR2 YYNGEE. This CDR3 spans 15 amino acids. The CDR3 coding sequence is TGTGCCAGCAGCACAGGGACAGCAAGGAACTATGGCTACACCTTC. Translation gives CASSTGTARNYGYTF.

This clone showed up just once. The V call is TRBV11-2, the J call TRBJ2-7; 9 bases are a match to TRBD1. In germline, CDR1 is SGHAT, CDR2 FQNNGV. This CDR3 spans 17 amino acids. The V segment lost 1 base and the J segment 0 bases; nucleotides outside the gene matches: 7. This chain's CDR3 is CASSLVSGQGSSYEQYF. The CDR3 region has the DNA TGTGCCAGCAGCTTAGTGAGTGGACAGGGGAGCTCCTACGAGCAGTACTTC. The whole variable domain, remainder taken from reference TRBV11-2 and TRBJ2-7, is EAGVAQSPRYKIIEKRQSVAFWCNPISGHATLYWYQQILGQGPKLLIQFQNNGVVDDSQLPKDRFSAERLKGVDSTLKIQPAKLEDSAVYLCASSLVSGQGSSYEQYFGPGTRLTVT.

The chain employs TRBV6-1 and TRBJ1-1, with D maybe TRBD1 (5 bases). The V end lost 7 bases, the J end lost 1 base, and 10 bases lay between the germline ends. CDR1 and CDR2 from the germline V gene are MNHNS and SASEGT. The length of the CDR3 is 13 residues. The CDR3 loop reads CASNRGGNTEAFF. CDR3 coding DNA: TGTGCCAGCAATCGGGGGGGGAACACTGAAGCTTTCTTT.

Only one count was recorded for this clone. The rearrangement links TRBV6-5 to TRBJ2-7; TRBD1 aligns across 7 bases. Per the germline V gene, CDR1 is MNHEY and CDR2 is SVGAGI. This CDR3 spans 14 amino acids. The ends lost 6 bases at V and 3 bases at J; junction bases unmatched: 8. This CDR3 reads CASRALQGNYEQYF. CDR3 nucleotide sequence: TGTGCCAGCAGGGCATTACAGGGGAACTACGAGCAGTACTTC.

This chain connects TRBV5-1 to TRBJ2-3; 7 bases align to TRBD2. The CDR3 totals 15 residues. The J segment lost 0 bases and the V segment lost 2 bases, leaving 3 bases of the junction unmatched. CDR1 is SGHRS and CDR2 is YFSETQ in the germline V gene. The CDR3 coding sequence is TGCGCCAGCAGCTTCATAGCGGGCAGCACAGATACGCAGTATTTT. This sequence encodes CASSFIAGSTDTQYF.

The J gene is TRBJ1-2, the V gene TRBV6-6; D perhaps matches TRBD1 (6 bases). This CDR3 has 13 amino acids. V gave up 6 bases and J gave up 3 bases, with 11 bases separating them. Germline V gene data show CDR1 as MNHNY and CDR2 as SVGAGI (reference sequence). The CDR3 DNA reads TGTGCCAGCAGAAACAGGGCGGACTATGGCTACACCTTC. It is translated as CASRNRADYGYTF.

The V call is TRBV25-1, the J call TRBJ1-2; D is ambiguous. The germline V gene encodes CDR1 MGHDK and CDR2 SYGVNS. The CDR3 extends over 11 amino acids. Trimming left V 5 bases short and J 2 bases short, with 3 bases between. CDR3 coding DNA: TGTGCCAGCAGTATAAACTATGGCTACACCTTC. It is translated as CASSINYGYTF.

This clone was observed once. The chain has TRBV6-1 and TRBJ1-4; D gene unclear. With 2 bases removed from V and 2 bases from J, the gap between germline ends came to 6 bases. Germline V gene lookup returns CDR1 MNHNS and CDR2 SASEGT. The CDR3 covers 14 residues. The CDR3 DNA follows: TGTGCCAGCAGTGAAATCAGTACTAATGAAAAACTGTTTTTT. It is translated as CASSEISTNEKLFF.

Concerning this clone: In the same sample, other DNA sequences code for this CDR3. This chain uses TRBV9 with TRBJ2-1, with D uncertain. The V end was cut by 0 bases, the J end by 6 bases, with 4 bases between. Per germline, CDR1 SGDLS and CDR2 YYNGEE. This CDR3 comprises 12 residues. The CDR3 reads CASSVGANEQFF. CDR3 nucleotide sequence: TGTGCCAGCAGCGTAGGGGCCAATGAGCAGTTCTTC.

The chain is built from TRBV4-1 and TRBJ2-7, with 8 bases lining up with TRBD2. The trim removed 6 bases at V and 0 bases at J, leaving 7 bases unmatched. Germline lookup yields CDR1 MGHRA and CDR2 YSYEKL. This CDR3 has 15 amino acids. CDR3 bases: TGCGCCAGCAGACTTACCGGGACTAGCTCCTACGAGCAGTACTTC. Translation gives CASRLTGTSSYEQYF.

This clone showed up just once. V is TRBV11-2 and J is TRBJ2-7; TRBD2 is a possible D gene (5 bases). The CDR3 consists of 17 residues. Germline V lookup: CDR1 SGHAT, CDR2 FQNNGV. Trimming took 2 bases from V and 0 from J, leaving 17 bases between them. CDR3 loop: CASSLYPREYSSYEQYF. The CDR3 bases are TGTGCCAGCAGCTTATACCCGAGGGAGTATAGCTCCTACGAGCAGTACTTC.

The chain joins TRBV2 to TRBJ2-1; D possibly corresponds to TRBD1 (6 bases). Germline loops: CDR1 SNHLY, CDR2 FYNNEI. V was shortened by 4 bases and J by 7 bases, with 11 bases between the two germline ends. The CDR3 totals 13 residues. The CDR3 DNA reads TGTGCCAGCAGTGTCGGGACACAGAATGAGCAGTTCTTC. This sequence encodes CASSVGTQNEQFF. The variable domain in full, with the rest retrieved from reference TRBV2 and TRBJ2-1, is EPEVTQTPSHQVTQMGQEVILRCVPISNHLYFYWYRQILGQKVEFLVSFYNNEISEKSEIFDDQFSVERPDGSNFTLKIRSTKLEDSAMYFCASSVGTQNEQFFGPGTRLTVL.

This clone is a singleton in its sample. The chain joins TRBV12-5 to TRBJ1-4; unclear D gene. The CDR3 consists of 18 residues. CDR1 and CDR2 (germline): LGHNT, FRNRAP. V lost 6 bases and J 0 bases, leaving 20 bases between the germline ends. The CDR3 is CASGPYITGRATNEKLFF. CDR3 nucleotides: TGTGCTAGTGGCCCTTACATTACGGGGAGAGCAACTAATGAAAAACTGTTTTTT. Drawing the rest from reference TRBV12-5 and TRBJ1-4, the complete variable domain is DARVTQTPRHKVTEMGQEVTMRCQPILGHNTVFWYRQTMMQGLELLAYFRNRAPLDDSGMPKDRFSAEMPDATLATLKIQPSEPRDSAVYFCASGPYITGRATNEKLFFGSGTQLSVL.

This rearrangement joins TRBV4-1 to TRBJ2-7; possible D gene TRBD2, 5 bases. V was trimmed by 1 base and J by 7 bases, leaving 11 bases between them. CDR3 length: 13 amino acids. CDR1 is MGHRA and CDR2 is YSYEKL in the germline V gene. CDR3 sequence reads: CASSQVPDWEQYF. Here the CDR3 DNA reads TGCGCCAGCAGCCAAGTTCCGGACTGGGAGCAGTACTTC.